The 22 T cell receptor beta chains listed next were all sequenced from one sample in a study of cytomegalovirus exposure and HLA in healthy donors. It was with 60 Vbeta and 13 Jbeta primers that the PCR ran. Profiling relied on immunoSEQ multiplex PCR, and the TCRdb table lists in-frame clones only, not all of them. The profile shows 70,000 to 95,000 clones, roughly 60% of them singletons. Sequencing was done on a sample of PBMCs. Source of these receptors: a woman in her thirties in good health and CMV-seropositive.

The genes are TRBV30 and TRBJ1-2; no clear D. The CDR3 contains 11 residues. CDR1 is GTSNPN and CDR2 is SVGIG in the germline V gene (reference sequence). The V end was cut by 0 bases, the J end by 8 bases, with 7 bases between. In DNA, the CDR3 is TGTGCCTGGAGTGTGGGCCCCGGCTACACCTTC. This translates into CAWSVGPGYTF.

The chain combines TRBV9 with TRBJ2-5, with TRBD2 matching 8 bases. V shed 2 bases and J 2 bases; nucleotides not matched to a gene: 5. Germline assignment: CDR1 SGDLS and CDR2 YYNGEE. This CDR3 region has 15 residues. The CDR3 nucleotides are TGTGCCAGCAGCGTTAGTGTAGCGGGACAAGAGACCCAGTACTTC. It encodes CASSVSVAGQETQYF.

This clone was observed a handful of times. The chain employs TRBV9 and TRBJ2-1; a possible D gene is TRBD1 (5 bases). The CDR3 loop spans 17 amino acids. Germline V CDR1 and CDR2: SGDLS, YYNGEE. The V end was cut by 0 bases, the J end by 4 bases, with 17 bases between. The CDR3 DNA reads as TGTGCCAGCAGCGTAGTAAGCCCCAGGGCGAAGTACAATGAGCAGTTCTTC. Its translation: CASSVVSPRAKYNEQFF.

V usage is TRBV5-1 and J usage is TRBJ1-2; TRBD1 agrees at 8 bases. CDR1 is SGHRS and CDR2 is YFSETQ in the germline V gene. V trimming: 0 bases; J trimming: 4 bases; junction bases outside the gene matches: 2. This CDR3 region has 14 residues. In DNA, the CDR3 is TGCGCCAGCAGCTTGGGGCAGGGGGCCTATGGCTACACCTTC. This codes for CASSLGQGAYGYTF.

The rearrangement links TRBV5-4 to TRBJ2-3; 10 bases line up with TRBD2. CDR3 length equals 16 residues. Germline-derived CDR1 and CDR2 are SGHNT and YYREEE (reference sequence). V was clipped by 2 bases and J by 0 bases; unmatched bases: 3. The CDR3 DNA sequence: TGTGCCAGCAGCTTCACTAGCGGGGTCAGCACAGATACGCAGTATTTT. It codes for CASSFTSGVSTDTQYF.

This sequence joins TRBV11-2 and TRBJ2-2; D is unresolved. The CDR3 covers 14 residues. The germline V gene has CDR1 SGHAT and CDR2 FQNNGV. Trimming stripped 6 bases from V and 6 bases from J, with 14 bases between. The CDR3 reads CASSQSITAGELFF. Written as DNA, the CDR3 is TGTGCCAGCAGTCAGTCGATTACCGCCGGGGAGCTGTTTTTT. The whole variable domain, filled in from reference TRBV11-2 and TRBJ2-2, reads EAGVAQSPRYKIIEKRQSVAFWCNPISGHATLYWYQQILGQGPKLLIQFQNNGVVDDSQLPKDRFSAERLKGVDSTLKIQPAKLEDSAVYLCASSQSITAGELFFGEGSRLTVL.

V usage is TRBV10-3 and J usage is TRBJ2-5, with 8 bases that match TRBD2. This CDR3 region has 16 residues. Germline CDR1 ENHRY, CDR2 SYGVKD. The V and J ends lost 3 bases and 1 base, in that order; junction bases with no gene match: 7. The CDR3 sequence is CAISEWTSFTQETQYF. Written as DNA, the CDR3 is TGTGCCATCAGTGAATGGACTAGCTTTACCCAAGAGACCCAGTACTTC.

The CDR3 DNA is TGTGCCAGCAGCTTCGGACAGGTTGGAAACACCATATATTTT. Protein: CASSFGQVGNTIYF. This chain connects TRBV5-6 to TRBJ1-3, with 7 nucleotides matching TRBD1. Germline assignment: CDR1 SGHDT and CDR2 YYEEEE. Trimming cost V 2 bases and J 3 bases; bases outside gene matches: 2. CDR3 length: 14 residues.

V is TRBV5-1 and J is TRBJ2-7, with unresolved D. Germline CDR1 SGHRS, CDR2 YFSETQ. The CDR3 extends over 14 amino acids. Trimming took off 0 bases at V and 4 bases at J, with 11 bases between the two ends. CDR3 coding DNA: TGCGCCAGCAGCTTGGCCCTAGGAGAGTACGAGCAGTACTTC. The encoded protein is CASSLALGEYEQYF.

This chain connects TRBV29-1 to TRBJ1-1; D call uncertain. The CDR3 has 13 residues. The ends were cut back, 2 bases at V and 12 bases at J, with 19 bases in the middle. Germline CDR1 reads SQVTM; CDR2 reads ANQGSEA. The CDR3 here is CSVEKYQGGWTFF. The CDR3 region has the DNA TGCAGCGTTGAAAAATATCAAGGCGGGTGGACTTTCTTT. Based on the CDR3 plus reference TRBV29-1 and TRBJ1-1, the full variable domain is SAVISQKPSRDICQRGTSLTIQCQVDSQVTMMFWYRQQPGQSLTLIATANQGSEATYESGFVIDKFPISRPNLTFSTLTVSNMSPEDSSIYLCSVEKYQGGWTFFGQGTRLTVV.

The CDR3 is CASSGRGTSYEQYF. In DNA, the CDR3 is TGTGCCAGCAGCGGGAGGGGAACCTCCTACGAGCAGTACTTC. The chain recombines TRBV7-9 with TRBJ2-7; the match to TRBD2 covers 7 bases. After removal of 5 bases from V and 0 bases from J, the junction contained 4 bases not matched to a gene. This CDR3 is built from 14 residues. Germline assignment: CDR1 SEHNR and CDR2 FQNEAQ (reference sequence).

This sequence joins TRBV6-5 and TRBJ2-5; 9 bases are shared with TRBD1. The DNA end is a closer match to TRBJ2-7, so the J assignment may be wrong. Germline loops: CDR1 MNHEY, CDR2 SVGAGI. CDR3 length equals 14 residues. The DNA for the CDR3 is TGTGCCAGCAGACCCGGGACAGGGAGCCCCGAGCAGTACTTC. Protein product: CASRPGTGSPEQYF.

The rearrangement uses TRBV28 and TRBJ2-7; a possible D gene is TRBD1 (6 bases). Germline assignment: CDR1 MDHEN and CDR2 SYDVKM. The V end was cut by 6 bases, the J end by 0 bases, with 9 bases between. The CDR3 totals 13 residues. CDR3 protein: CASRMTGSYEQYF. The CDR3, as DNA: TGTGCCAGCAGGATGACAGGCTCCTACGAGCAGTACTTC.

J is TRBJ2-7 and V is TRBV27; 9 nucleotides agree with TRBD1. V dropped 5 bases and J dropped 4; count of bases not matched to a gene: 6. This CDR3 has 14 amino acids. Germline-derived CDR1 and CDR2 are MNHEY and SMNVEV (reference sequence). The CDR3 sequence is CASSPQGAEYEQYF. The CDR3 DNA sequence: TGTGCCAGCAGTCCACAGGGGGCTGAGTACGAGCAGTACTTC.

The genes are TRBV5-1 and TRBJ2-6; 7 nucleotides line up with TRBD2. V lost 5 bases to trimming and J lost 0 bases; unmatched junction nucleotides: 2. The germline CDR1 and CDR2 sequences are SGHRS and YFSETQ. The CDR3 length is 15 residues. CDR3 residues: CASRGGNSGANVLTF. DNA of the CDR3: TGCGCCAGCAGGGGGGGGAACTCTGGGGCCAACGTCCTGACTTTC.

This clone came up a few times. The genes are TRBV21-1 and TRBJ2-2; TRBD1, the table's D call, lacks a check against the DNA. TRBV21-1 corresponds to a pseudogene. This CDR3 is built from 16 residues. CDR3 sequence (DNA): TGTGCCAGCAGCAAGGACAGGGGGCCTAACACCGGGGAGCTGTTTTTT. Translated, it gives CASSKDRGPNTGELFF.

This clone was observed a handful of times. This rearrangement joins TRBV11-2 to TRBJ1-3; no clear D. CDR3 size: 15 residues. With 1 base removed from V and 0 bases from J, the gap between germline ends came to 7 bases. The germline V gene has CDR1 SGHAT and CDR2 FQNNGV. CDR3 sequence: CASSLGGFSGNTIYF. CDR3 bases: TGTGCCAGCAGCTTAGGCGGGTTCTCTGGAAACACCATATATTTT.

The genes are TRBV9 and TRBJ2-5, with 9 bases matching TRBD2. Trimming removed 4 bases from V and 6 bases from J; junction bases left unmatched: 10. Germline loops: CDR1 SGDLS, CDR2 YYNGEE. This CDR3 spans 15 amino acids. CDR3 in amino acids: CASSPMGLATQTQYF. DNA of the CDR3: TGTGCCAGCAGCCCCATGGGACTAGCAACGCAGACCCAGTACTTC.

The CDR3 reads CASKPGTSGSYEQYF. CDR3 sequence (DNA): TGCGCCAGCAAGCCAGGGACTAGCGGCTCCTACGAGCAGTACTTC. The chain recombines TRBV5-1 with TRBJ2-7; 11 bases line up with TRBD2. The CDR3 sequence is 15 residues long. From germline, CDR1 is SGHRS and CDR2 YFSETQ. The ends lost 6 bases at V and 0 bases at J; junction bases unmatched: 5.

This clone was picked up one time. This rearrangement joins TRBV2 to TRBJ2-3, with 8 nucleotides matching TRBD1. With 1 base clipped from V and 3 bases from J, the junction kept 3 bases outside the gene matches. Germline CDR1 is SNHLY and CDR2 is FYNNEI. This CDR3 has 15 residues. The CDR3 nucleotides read TGTGCCAGCAGTGAAGGGACAGGGAGAACAGATACGCAGTATTTT. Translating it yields CASSEGTGRTDTQYF.

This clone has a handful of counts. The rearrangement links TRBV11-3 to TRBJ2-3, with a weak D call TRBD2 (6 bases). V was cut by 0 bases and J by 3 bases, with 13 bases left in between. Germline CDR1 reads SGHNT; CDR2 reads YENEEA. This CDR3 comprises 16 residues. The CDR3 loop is CASSLDTGVRTDTQYF. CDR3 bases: TGTGCCAGCAGCTTAGATACGGGGGTTAGGACAGATACGCAGTATTTT.

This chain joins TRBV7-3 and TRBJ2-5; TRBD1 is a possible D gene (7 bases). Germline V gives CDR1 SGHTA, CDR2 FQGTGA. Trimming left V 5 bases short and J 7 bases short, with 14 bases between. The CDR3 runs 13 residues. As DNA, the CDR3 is TGTGCCAGCAGCACAAATCAGGGGGGGACCCAGTACTTC. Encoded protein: CASSTNQGGTQYF.